Shown below are 15 T cell receptor beta chains from a single sample sequenced in a study of TIL therapy for anti-PD-1-resistant metastatic lung cancer. This was the immunoSEQ v3 assay. Sequencing used immunoSEQ multiplex PCR; TCRdb keeps in-frame clones, though not all of them. Of about 60,000 clones in the sample, roughly 91% were seen once. Described time point: pre-treatment sample, taken before nivolumab and TIL therapy. Sequencing was performed on blood, taken at baseline. The source of these receptors is a person aged 25-85 years with non-small cell lung cancer.

This chain connects TRBV2 to TRBJ2-3, with TRBD2 identical over 10 bases. The CDR3 has 14 amino acids. Germline CDR1 is SNHLY and CDR2 is FYNNEI. V lost 6 bases to trimming and J lost 8 bases; unmatched junction nucleotides: 8. CDR3 nucleotides: TGTGCCAGCAGAGGCAGCGGGAGGGATTTTACGCAGTATTTT. Amino acid sequence: CASRGSGRDFTQYF.

The chain carries TRBV6-2 or TRBV6-3 and TRBJ1-5; D is undetermined. Germline V lookup: CDR1 MNHEY, CDR2 SVGEGT. Deletions cut 0 bases from V and 4 bases from J, with 13 bases between. The CDR3 sequence is 16 residues long. CDR3 sequence: CASSYSGQRLNQPQHF. CDR3 DNA sequence: TGTGCCAGCAGTTACTCTGGCCAGAGGCTGAATCAGCCCCAGCATTTT.

This chain links TRBV7-6 with TRBJ2-1, with 7 bases aligning to TRBD1. CDR3 length equals 15 residues. With V trimmed by 6 bases and J by 8 bases, 13 bases remained unmatched. In germline, CDR1 is SGHVS, CDR2 FNYEAQ. The CDR3 spells CASRKGGASSDEQFF. The CDR3 coding sequence is TGTGCCAGCAGAAAAGGGGGCGCCTCTTCGGATGAGCAGTTCTTC.

This chain connects TRBV6-6 to TRBJ1-4; D gene unclear. The CDR3 loop spans 13 amino acids. Trimming cost V 0 bases and J 7 bases, with 6 bases left between them. Germline CDR1 MNHNY, CDR2 SVGAGI (reference sequence). The CDR3 loop is CASSYSPFEKLFF. The CDR3 DNA reads TGTGCCAGCAGTTACTCGCCCTTTGAAAAACTGTTTTTT.

The chain uses TRBV25-1 and TRBJ2-5; D is unclear. The germline gives CDR1 MGHDK, CDR2 SYGVNS. This CDR3 comprises 14 residues. V was trimmed by 1 base and J by 5 bases, leaving 11 bases between them. Here the CDR3 DNA reads TGTGCCAGCAGTGAATTCCGAAACTTTGAGACCCAGTACTTC. Amino acid sequence: CASSEFRNFETQYF.

This chain uses TRBV7-8 with TRBJ2-5; the match to TRBD2 covers 7 bases. Germline CDR1 is SGHVS and CDR2 is FQNEAQ. The CDR3 totals 14 residues. V shed 4 bases, J shed 5 bases, and the junction held 7 bases outside the gene matches. CDR3 in DNA: TGTGCCAGCAGCTCCCCTAGCGGAAGGGAGACCCAGTACTTC. It specifies CASSSPSGRETQYF.

V is TRBV7-3 and J is TRBJ1-2, with D possibly being TRBD1 (6 bases). This CDR3 spans 17 amino acids. CDR1 SGHTA and CDR2 FQGTGA come from the germline V gene. V was shortened by 5 bases and J by 5 bases, with 24 bases between the two germline ends. The CDR3 sequence: CASSPLGGPRDHYGYTF. CDR3 coding DNA: TGTGCCAGCAGCCCATTGGGGGGCCCTCGGGACCATTATGGCTACACCTTC.

The chain carries TRBV12-3 or TRBV12-4 and TRBJ1-6; D is unresolved. There are 13 residues in the CDR3. The V and J ends lost 4 bases and 6 bases respectively, with 7 bases between them. CDR3 sequence: CASSYGFNSPLHF. Here the CDR3 DNA reads TGTGCCAGCAGTTATGGATTTAATTCACCCCTCCACTTT.

J is TRBJ2-4 and V is TRBV13, with D perhaps TRBD1 (5 bases). CDR3 length: 14 amino acids. CDR1 PRHDT and CDR2 FYEKMQ come from the germline V gene (reference sequence). V gave up 5 bases and J gave up 0 bases, with 8 bases separating them. Here the CDR3 DNA reads TGTGCCAGCAGCCAGGGTTTAGCCAAAAACATTCAGTACTTC. Translation: CASSQGLAKNIQYF.

This chain uses TRBV10-3 with TRBJ2-1, with 10 bases identical to TRBD2. The V gene end was trimmed by 1 base and the J gene end by 10 bases; junction bases not matched to a gene: 10. In germline, CDR1 is ENHRY, CDR2 SYGVKD. The CDR3 extends over 16 amino acids. The CDR3, as DNA: TGTGCCATCAGTGAGTTAGCGGGAGGAGGAGGGGTGGAGCAGTTCTTC. Protein sequence: CAISELAGGGGVEQFF.

This clone was seen just once. CDR3: CASSSTGQPQHF. The CDR3 DNA reads as TGTGCCAGTAGTTCAACAGGTCAGCCCCAGCATTTT. V is TRBV19 and J is TRBJ1-5; perhaps TRBD1 as D (5 bases). Germline assignment: CDR1 LNHDA and CDR2 SQIVND (reference sequence). The ends were cut back, 5 bases at V and 6 bases at J, with 8 bases in the middle. The CDR3 spans 12 residues. The whole variable domain, remainder taken from reference TRBV19 and TRBJ1-5, is DGGITQSPKYLFRKEGQNVTLSCEQNLNHDAMYWYRQDPGQGLRLIYYSQIVNDFQKGDIAEGYSVSREKKESFPLTVTSAQKNPTAFYLCASSSTGQPQHFGDGTRLSIL.

The chain has TRBV28 and TRBJ2-7; 7 bases align to TRBD1. Trimming at V came to 1 base and at J to 7 bases, leaving 13 bases not matched to a gene. The germline gives CDR1 MDHEN, CDR2 SYDVKM. The length of the CDR3 is 16 residues. CDR3 DNA sequence: TGTGCCAGCAGTTTATTTAGGGGGCTTTCCGGTGTTGAGCAGTACTTC. Translated, it gives CASSLFRGLSGVEQYF. Filled out from reference TRBV28 and TRBJ2-7, the complete variable domain reads DVKVTQSSRYLVKRTGEKVFLECVQDMDHENMFWYRQDPGLGLRLIYFSYDVKMKEKGDIPEGYSVSREKKERFSLILESASTNQTSMYLCASSLFRGLSGVEQYFGPGTRLTVT.

The chain uses TRBV11-1 and TRBJ2-1, with 7 nucleotides matching TRBD1. After removal of 5 bases from V and 5 bases from J, the junction contained 12 bases not matched to a gene. The CDR3 length is 16 residues. Looked up from germline, CDR1 is SGHAT and CDR2 is FQDESV (reference sequence). As DNA, the CDR3 is TGTGCCAGCAGCCCAGCTCGGACGGGACAGCACAATGAGCAGTTCTTC. This encodes CASSPARTGQHNEQFF.

This clone appeared once. This rearrangement joins TRBV14 to TRBJ1-1; D gene ambiguous. The CDR3 consists of 12 residues. CDR1 is SGHDN and CDR2 is FVKESK in the germline V gene. V was pared by 4 bases and J by 4 bases, with 7 bases between. The DNA of the CDR3 is TGTGCCAGCAGCCTTAAGGGCACTGAAGCTTTCTTT. Its translation: CASSLKGTEAFF.

This clone was seen more than once but under ten times. The rearrangement links TRBV3-1 (or the pseudogene TRBV3-2) to TRBJ1-3, with no clear D. The CDR3 consists of 14 residues. V was clipped by 5 bases and J by 1 base, with 9 bases between them. Germline assignment: CDR1 LGHDT and CDR2 YNNKEL (reference sequence). The CDR3 nucleotides read TGTGCCAGCAGCTACGAAGGTTCTGGAAACACCATATATTTT. Translation gives CASSYEGSGNTIYF.